What follows are 28 T cell receptor beta chains derived from one specimen sequenced in a study of blood T cell repertoires in COVID-19. Profiled with immunoSEQ multiplex PCR; TCRdb holds only in-frame clones, not every one. The sample consists of some 110,000 clones, 81% of them appearing once. The sample comprised peripheral blood. The receptors originated from a man older than 75 with acute or convalescent COVID-19.

The CDR3 sequence is CASSQDGDSGRARTGELFF. DNA for the CDR3: TGTGCCAGCAGCCAAGATGGGGATAGCGGGAGGGCCAGGACCGGGGAGCTGTTTTTT. V is TRBV3-1 (or the pseudogene TRBV3-2) and J is TRBJ2-2, with TRBD2 matching over 11 bases. Losses at the gene ends were 0 bases for V and 5 bases for J; bases not matched to a gene: 11. There are 19 residues in the CDR3. Germline CDR1 LGHDT, CDR2 YNNKEL (reference sequence).

The V and J genes are TRBV28 and TRBJ1-1, with D perhaps TRBD1 (6 bases). Germline CDR1 reads MDHEN; CDR2 reads SYDVKM. The CDR3 is made up of 14 amino acids. Trimming shortened V by 5 bases and J by 4 bases, and 14 bases separated the two germline ends. The CDR3 is CASSRIRGITEAFF. CDR3 nucleotide sequence: TGTGCCAGCAGTCGGATCAGGGGAATCACTGAAGCTTTCTTT.

The chain links TRBV6-2 or TRBV6-3 to TRBJ1-1; no firm D call. V was clipped by 2 bases and J by 3 bases, with 13 bases between them. The germline V gene encodes CDR1 MNHEY and CDR2 SVGEGT. CDR3 length: 15 residues. The CDR3, as DNA: TGTGCCAGCAGTTACAGTTCCCCACTGGACACTGAAGCTTTCTTT. Translation gives CASSYSSPLDTEAFF.

This rearrangement joins TRBV11-2 to TRBJ1-6; unclear D gene. The length of the CDR3 is 14 residues. In germline, CDR1 is SGHAT, CDR2 FQNNGV. The V gene lost 5 bases and the J gene lost 2 bases, with 7 bases spanning the gap. The CDR3 DNA follows: TGTGCCAGCAGCCTCTTTACCTATAATTCACCCCTCCACTTT. Encoded protein: CASSLFTYNSPLHF.

The rearrangement links TRBV28 to TRBJ1-3; 8 bases fit TRBD1. Germline CDR1 MDHEN, CDR2 SYDVKM. The length of the CDR3 is 15 residues. Germline trimming cut 6 bases from V and 1 base from J; bases unmatched to any gene: 5. For the CDR3, the DNA is TGTGCCAGCAGGCAGGGGGCTGGATCTGGAAACACCATATATTTT. It codes for CASRQGAGSGNTIYF.

The sample holds a few counts of this clone. V and J are TRBV19 and TRBJ1-5; TRBD1 aligns across 7 bases. The CDR3 runs 14 residues. Germline CDR1 is LNHDA and CDR2 is SQIVND (reference sequence). The junction had 7 bases not matched to a gene; V was cut back by 3 bases and J by 8 bases. As DNA, the CDR3 is TGTGCCAGTAGTATCCCGGGACAGAATAAGCCCCAGCATTTT. This gives the protein CASSIPGQNKPQHF.

V gene TRBV6-4 combines with J gene TRBJ2-5; D is perhaps TRBD2 (6 bases). CDR1 is MRHNA, CDR2 SNTAGT, per germline. This CDR3 region has 15 residues. Deletions cut 0 bases from V and 5 bases from J, with 13 bases between. The CDR3 spells CASSDSGGSGETQYF. The CDR3 DNA reads as TGTGCCAGCAGTGACTCTGGGGGGAGTGGTGAGACCCAGTACTTC.

The V call is TRBV19, the J call TRBJ1-2, with D uncertain. Looked up from germline, CDR1 is LNHDA and CDR2 is SQIVND (reference sequence). The CDR3 runs 13 residues. Between the trimmed V and J ends, which lost 0 bases and 5 bases, there was a span of 7 bases. In DNA, the CDR3 is TGTGCCAGTAGTATAGATCCAGGATATGGCTACACCTTC. Amino acid sequence: CASSIDPGYGYTF.

The chain combines TRBV11-3 with TRBJ1-1, with D maybe TRBD1 (6 bases). Germline-derived CDR1 and CDR2 are SGHNT and YENEEA. The CDR3 covers 13 residues. V dropped 4 bases and J dropped 1 base, with 7 bases sitting between them. In DNA, the CDR3 is TGTGCCAGCAGCTCGACAGGGAACACTGAAGCTTTCTTT. This sequence encodes CASSSTGNTEAFF.

The gene calls are TRBV5-6 and TRBJ1-5; no definite D call. Germline lookup yields CDR1 SGHDT and CDR2 YYEEEE. This CDR3 is built from 13 residues. Deletions cut 2 bases from V and 9 bases from J, with 12 bases between. The chain's CDR3 is CASSFGEIRPQHF. DNA of the CDR3: TGTGCCAGCAGCTTTGGAGAGATTCGGCCCCAGCATTTT.

The chain employs TRBV2 and TRBJ2-7; 8 nucleotides agree with TRBD2. This CDR3 is 14 amino acids long. CDR1 is SNHLY and CDR2 is FYNNEI in the germline V gene. V dropped 6 bases and J dropped 0; count of bases not matched to a gene: 4. CDR3 nucleotides: TGTGCCAGCAGACGACTAGCGACCTCCTACGAGCAGTACTTC. Protein: CASRRLATSYEQYF.

This clone showed up just once. The chain carries TRBV29-1 and TRBJ2-1, with 12 bases matching TRBD2. This CDR3 region has 15 residues. Germline V gene sequence: CDR1 SQVTM, CDR2 ANQGSEA. V lost 3 bases, J lost 7 bases, and 7 bases stayed unmatched. The DNA of the CDR3 is TGCAGCGTTGATGGACTAGCGGGATATGGTAATGAGCAGTTCTTC. Its translation: CSVDGLAGYGNEQFF.

The DNA of the CDR3 is TGTGCCAGCAGTCCCGGGACATACTACGAGCAGTACTTC. Translated, it gives CASSPGTYYEQYF. The chain employs TRBV12-3 or TRBV12-4 and TRBJ2-7; TRBD1 might be the D (6 bases). This CDR3 comprises 13 residues. The V end lost 5 bases, the J end lost 3 bases, and 11 bases lay between the germline ends.

The chain employs TRBV5-4 and TRBJ1-4; TRBD1 matches at 12 bases. V lost 3 bases, J lost 4 bases, and 7 bases stayed unmatched. The germline CDR1 and CDR2 sequences are SGHNT and YYREEE (reference sequence). This CDR3 is built from 17 residues. CDR3 amino acids: CASSYGTGGSSNEKLFF. In DNA form, the CDR3 reads TGTGCCAGCAGCTACGGGACAGGGGGCAGTAGTAATGAAAAACTGTTTTTT. Filled out from reference TRBV5-4 and TRBJ1-4, the complete variable domain reads ETGVTQSPTHLIKTRGQQVTLRCSSQSGHNTVSWYQQALGQGPQFIFQYYREEENGRGNFPPRFSGLQFPNYSSELNVNALELDDSALYLCASSYGTGGSSNEKLFFGSGTQLSVL.

This clone was detected only once. The V call is TRBV6-1, the J call TRBJ2-7, with 9 bases matching TRBD1. V lost 4 bases to trimming and J lost 0 bases; unmatched junction nucleotides: 13. This CDR3 region has 18 residues. CDR1 MNHNS and CDR2 SASEGT come from the germline V gene. The CDR3 DNA is TGTGCCAGCAGTGCTCCGGGACAGGGCTTAAGGAGCTCCTACGAGCAGTACTTC. Amino acids: CASSAPGQGLRSSYEQYF.

As regards this clone: The junction does not match germline at one end; this may be a read error. The V and J genes are TRBV6-1 and TRBJ1-6; tentative D call: TRBD1 (5 bases). The germline V gene has CDR1 MNHNS and CDR2 SASEGT. The CDR3 extends over 15 amino acids. Written as DNA, the CDR3 is TGTGCCAGCAGGGAAGATGACAGAGATAATTCACCCCTCCACTTT. This codes for CASREDDRDNSPLHF.

J is TRBJ1-1 and V is TRBV2, with 8 nucleotides matching TRBD1. Germline trimming cut 6 bases from V and 4 bases from J; bases unmatched to any gene: 4. CDR3 length: 13 residues. CDR1 SNHLY and CDR2 FYNNEI come from the germline V gene. CDR3 in DNA: TGTGCCAGCAGGCTACAGGGGGGCACTGAAGCTTTCTTT. This encodes CASRLQGGTEAFF.

The chain couples TRBV28 to TRBJ2-1; weak D call: TRBD2 (5 bases). CDR3 length equals 15 residues. V lost 1 base and J lost 2, with 9 bases in between. The germline CDR1 and CDR2 sequences are MDHEN and SYDVKM. The CDR3: CASSLLLVAYNEQFF. CDR3 bases: TGTGCCAGCAGTTTATTACTAGTTGCCTACAATGAGCAGTTCTTC.

The chain combines TRBV29-1 with TRBJ2-1; D is possibly TRBD2 (6 bases). The germline V gene encodes CDR1 SQVTM and CDR2 ANQGSEA. The CDR3 runs 14 residues. The ends were cut back, 5 bases at V and 9 bases at J, with 20 bases in the middle. This CDR3 reads CSVRVSGEIGEQFF. As DNA, the CDR3 is TGCAGCGTTCGGGTTAGCGGAGAAATCGGTGAGCAGTTCTTC.

The chain couples TRBV21-1 to TRBJ2-3; TRBD2 was called by the table and not checked on the DNA. TRBV21-1 is reported as a pseudogene. The length of the CDR3 is 21 residues. CDR3 in amino acids: CAPRIRGAGGGRPSSTDTQYF. The CDR3 DNA reads as TGTGCCCCCCGCATTCGGGGGGCCGGCGGGGGGCGCCCCTCTAGCACAGATACGCAGTATTTT.

J is TRBJ2-7 and V is TRBV28, with D unresolved. V was cut by 4 bases and J by 2 bases, with 15 bases left in between. CDR1 is MDHEN and CDR2 is SYDVKM in the germline V gene. CDR3 length equals 15 residues. The CDR3 loop reads CASSSHTLLAYEQYF. CDR3 DNA sequence: TGTGCCAGCAGTTCGCACACCCTTTTGGCCTACGAGCAGTACTTC.

The chain employs TRBV5-4 and TRBJ2-1; TRBD2 aligns across 8 bases. CDR3 length: 14 amino acids. The germline V gene has CDR1 SGHNT and CDR2 YYREEE (reference sequence). Trimming removed 3 bases from V and 8 bases from J; junction bases left unmatched: 7. In nucleotides, the CDR3 is TGTGCCAGCAGCTCGCCGGGACTAGAGGATGAGCAGTTCTTC. Translation gives CASSSPGLEDEQFF.

The rearrangement joins TRBV5-4 to TRBJ2-7, with unresolved D. In germline, CDR1 is SGHNT, CDR2 YYREEE (reference sequence). Trimming took off 0 bases at V and 0 bases at J, with 13 bases between the two ends. The length of the CDR3 is 16 residues. The CDR3 is CASSLDLSTSSYEQYF. CDR3 DNA: TGTGCCAGCAGCTTGGACCTTAGTACGAGCTCCTACGAGCAGTACTTC.

The CDR3 DNA reads as TGTGCCAGCACCCCTGACCCAACAGGCGCTGAAGCTTTCTTT. This sequence encodes CASTPDPTGAEAFF. The chain carries TRBV6-5 and TRBJ1-1, with D perhaps TRBD1 (5 bases). CDR3 length equals 14 residues. Germline V gives CDR1 MNHEY, CDR2 SVGAGI. V was clipped by 7 bases and J by 6 bases, with 18 bases between them.

The table lists this clone with a few counts. V usage is TRBV30 and J usage is TRBJ1-5; 7 nucleotides match TRBD1. From germline, CDR1 is GTSNPN and CDR2 SVGIG (reference sequence). V dropped 1 base and J dropped 7; count of bases not matched to a gene: 4. The CDR3 runs 13 residues. Here the CDR3 DNA reads TGTGCCTGGAGTGGACAGGGAGGCCAGCCCCAGCATTTT. This gives the protein CAWSGQGGQPQHF.

The chain combines TRBV27 with TRBJ1-1, with D perhaps TRBD1 (6 bases). Germline V gene data show CDR1 as MNHEY and CDR2 as SMNVEV (reference sequence). Between the trimmed V and J ends, which lost 5 bases and 0 bases, there was a span of 22 bases. There are 18 residues in the CDR3. The CDR3 is CASSLFFRGTFMNTEAFF. CDR3 sequence (DNA): TGTGCCAGCAGTCTCTTCTTCAGGGGTACGTTCATGAACACTGAAGCTTTCTTT.

The CDR3 DNA reads as TGTGCCAGCAGTTTTGGGCAACTGAACACTGAAGCTTTCTTT. Its translation: CASSFGQLNTEAFF. This rearrangement joins TRBV28 to TRBJ1-1; D call uncertain. Germline V gives CDR1 MDHEN, CDR2 SYDVKM. The V and J ends lost 3 bases and 0 bases respectively, with 8 bases between them. The CDR3 covers 14 residues.

This chain connects TRBV19 to TRBJ2-7, with 7 bases matching TRBD1. Germline CDR1 reads LNHDA; CDR2 reads SQIVND (reference sequence). The CDR3 consists of 14 residues. J lost 2 bases, V lost 1 base, and 2 bases had no gene match. The DNA of the CDR3 is TGTGCCAGTAGTATAGGACAGGGTACCTACGAGCAGTACTTC. It encodes CASSIGQGTYEQYF.